This T cell receptor (beta chain) was obtained from a study of radiation and T cells in renal cell carcinoma. Time point of the sample: baseline pretreatment blood. Treatment indicated: 15 Gy SBRT to primary tumor, nephrectomy 4 weeks later. The V gene end was trimmed by 6 bases and the J gene end by 4 bases; junction bases not matched to a gene: 12. From germline, CDR1 is SGHDT and CDR2 YYEEEE. The CDR3 consists of 15 residues. Clones were read by immunoSEQ multiplex PCR, and TCRdb kept only the in-frame ones, dropping some. The sample carries about 150,000 clones, 88% recorded once. The source is a woman in her forties or fifties with renal cell carcinoma. The rearrangement joins TRBV5-6 to TRBJ1-2, with TRBD1 matching 7 bases. This material consisted of blood, taken from a patient whose treatment included radiotherapy and nephrectomy. The CDR3 is CASTIRGGRGYGYTF. DNA for the CDR3: TGTGCCAGCACCATCAGGGGGGGACGAGGCTATGGCTACACCTTC.